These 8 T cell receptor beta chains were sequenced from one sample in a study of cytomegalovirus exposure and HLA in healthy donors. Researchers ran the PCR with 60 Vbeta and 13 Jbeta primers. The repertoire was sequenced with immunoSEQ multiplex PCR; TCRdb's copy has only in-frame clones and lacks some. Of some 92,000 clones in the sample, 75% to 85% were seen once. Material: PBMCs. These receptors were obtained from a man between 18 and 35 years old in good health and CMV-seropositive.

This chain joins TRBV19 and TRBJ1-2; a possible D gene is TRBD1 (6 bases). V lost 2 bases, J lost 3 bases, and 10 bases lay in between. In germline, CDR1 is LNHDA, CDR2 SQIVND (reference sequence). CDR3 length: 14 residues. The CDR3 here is CASSITSGDYGYTF. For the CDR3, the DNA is TGTGCCAGTAGTATAACATCAGGGGACTATGGCTACACCTTC.

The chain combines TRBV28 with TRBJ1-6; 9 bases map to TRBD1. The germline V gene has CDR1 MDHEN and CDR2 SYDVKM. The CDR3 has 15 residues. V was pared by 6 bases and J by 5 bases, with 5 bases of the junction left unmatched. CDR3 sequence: CASSTGQGNNSPLHF. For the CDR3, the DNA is TGTGCCAGCAGCACCGGACAGGGGAATAATTCACCCCTCCACTTT.

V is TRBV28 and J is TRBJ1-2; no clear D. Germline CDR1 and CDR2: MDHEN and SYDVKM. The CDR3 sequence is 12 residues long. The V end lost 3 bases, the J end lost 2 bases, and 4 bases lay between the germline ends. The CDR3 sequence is CASSLQNYGYTF. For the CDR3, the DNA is TGTGCCAGCAGTTTGCAGAACTATGGCTACACCTTC.

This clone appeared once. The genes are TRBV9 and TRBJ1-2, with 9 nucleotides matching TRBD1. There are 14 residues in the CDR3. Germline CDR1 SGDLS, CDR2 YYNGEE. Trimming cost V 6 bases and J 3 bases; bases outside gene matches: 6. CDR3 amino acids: CASTLTGGDYGYTF. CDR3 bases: TGTGCCAGCACCTTGACAGGGGGGGACTATGGCTACACCTTC.

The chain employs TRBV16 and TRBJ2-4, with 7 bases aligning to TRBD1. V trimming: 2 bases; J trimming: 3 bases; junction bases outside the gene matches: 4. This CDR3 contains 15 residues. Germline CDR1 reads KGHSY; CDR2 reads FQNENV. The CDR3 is CASSQVAGGKNIQYF. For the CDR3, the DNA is TGTGCCAGCAGCCAAGTAGCAGGGGGCAAAAACATTCAGTACTTC.

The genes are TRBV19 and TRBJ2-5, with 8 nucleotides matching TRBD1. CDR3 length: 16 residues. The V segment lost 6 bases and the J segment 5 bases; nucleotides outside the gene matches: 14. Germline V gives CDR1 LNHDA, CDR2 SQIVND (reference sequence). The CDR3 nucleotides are TGTGCCAGTAGCTACCTAGGGGCAGGGGGCGCGGAGACCCAGTACTTC. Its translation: CASSYLGAGGAETQYF.

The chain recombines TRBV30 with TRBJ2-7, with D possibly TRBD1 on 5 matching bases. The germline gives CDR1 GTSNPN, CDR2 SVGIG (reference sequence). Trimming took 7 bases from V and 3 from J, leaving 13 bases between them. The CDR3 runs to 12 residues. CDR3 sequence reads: CALGGADYEQYF. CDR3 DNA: TGTGCCTTAGGTGGGGCGGACTACGAGCAGTACTTC.

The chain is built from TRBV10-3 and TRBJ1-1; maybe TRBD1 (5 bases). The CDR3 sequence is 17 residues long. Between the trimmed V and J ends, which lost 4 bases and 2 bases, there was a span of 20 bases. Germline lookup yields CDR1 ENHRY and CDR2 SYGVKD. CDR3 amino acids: CAISGGDFLDGNTEAFF. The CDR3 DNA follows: TGTGCCATCAGTGGGGGGGACTTCTTAGATGGAAACACTGAAGCTTTCTTT.